These 28 T cell receptor beta chains originate from one sample sequenced in a study of T cell responses to AZD1222 COVID-19 vaccine (dated by TCRdb to the early 2020s). The protocol used for the library was the immunoSEQ multiplex PCR assay. In TCRdb, the immuneACCESS table is reduced to in-frame sequences with V and J assigned. These tables do not hold every clone; where another copy was compared, an unresolved V gene accounts for under half, and the others remain unexplained. Present in this sample are 95,000 to 150,000 clones, just over 85% of which were seen just once. 7% to 8% of the sample belongs to the ten largest clones. Read against the paper, the sample's time point label means: baseline before first vaccination. The sample was peripheral blood, taken on day 0 of AZD1222 vaccination. All receptors come from an adult in good health.

The gene calls are TRBV7-8 and TRBJ2-5; TRBD2 matches 11 bases. Germline V gene data show CDR1 as SGHVS and CDR2 as FQNEAQ. V was clipped by 1 base and J by 5 bases; unmatched bases: 9. The CDR3 is made up of 17 amino acids. CDR3 in DNA: TGTGCCAGCAGCTTAGGTTTAGCGGGAGGGCAACGGGAGACCCAGTACTTC. It encodes CASSLGLAGGQRETQYF.

V gene TRBV2 combines with J gene TRBJ2-7; perhaps TRBD1 as D (5 bases). Trimming pared 6 bases from V and 4 bases from J, leaving 16 bases between. Germline loops: CDR1 SNHLY, CDR2 FYNNEI. CDR3 length: 14 amino acids. CDR3 nucleotide sequence: TGTGCCAGCAGGGGATCTCAGGGTTGGTACGAGCAGTACTTC. Its protein product is CASRGSQGWYEQYF.

The chain joins TRBV3-1 (or the pseudogene TRBV3-2) to TRBJ1-5; 8 bases are shared with TRBD1. Germline assignment: CDR1 LGHDT and CDR2 YNNKEL (reference sequence). CDR3 size: 19 residues. Trimming took 3 bases from V and 1 from J; bases not matched to a gene: 14. DNA for the CDR3: TGTGCCAGCAGCCAGGGCCGGGACAGGAGGGTAGGAAGCAATCAGCCCCAGCATTTT. This gives the protein CASSQGRDRRVGSNQPQHF.

The J gene is TRBJ1-1, the V gene TRBV12-3 or TRBV12-4, with 7 bases matching TRBD1. CDR3 length: 12 amino acids. After removal of 7 bases from V and 6 bases from J, the junction contained 5 bases not matched to a gene. CDR3 in amino acids: CASNNRGPEAFF. The CDR3 region has the DNA TGTGCCAGCAACAACAGGGGACCTGAAGCTTTCTTT.

This chain links TRBV6-6 with TRBJ2-7, with 8 nucleotides matching TRBD1. The germline gives CDR1 MNHNY, CDR2 SVGAGI (reference sequence). Unmatched junction bases numbered 11, after V lost 5 bases and J lost 5 bases. This CDR3 contains 15 residues. In DNA, the CDR3 is TGTGCCAGCAGTGACCGCGACAGGGGTTTAAACGAGCAGTACTTC. Residues: CASSDRDRGLNEQYF.

The chain links TRBV10-3 to TRBJ2-6, with a possible D match to TRBD1 (6 bases). Trimming shortened V by 10 bases and J by 0 bases, and 10 bases separated the two germline ends. CDR1 ENHRY and CDR2 SYGVKD come from the germline V gene. CDR3 length: 14 amino acids. This CDR3 is CATPGVSGANVLTF. CDR3 in DNA: TGTGCCACCCCAGGGGTCTCTGGGGCCAACGTCCTGACTTTC.

This clone was seen just once. V and J are TRBV5-6 and TRBJ1-4; D gene uncertain. The CDR3 extends over 12 amino acids. The V gene's germline CDR1 is SGHDT and CDR2 YYEEEE. V lost 5 bases and J lost 7, with 9 bases in between. CDR3 DNA: TGTGCCAGCAGTCGCGCCCGTGAAAAACTGTTTTTT. Translating gives CASSRAREKLFF.

This clone was counted a few times. The rearrangement uses TRBV4-1 and TRBJ1-5; no firm D call. V was shortened by 0 bases and J by 3 bases, with 9 bases between the two germline ends. This CDR3 is 15 amino acids long. The germline V gene encodes CDR1 MGHRA and CDR2 YSYEKL. The CDR3 sequence is CASSQDRSFNQPQHF. For the CDR3, the DNA is TGCGCCAGCAGCCAAGATCGGTCGTTCAATCAGCCCCAGCATTTT.

The chain is built from TRBV19 and TRBJ2-7, with 7 positions matching TRBD1. The CDR3 sequence is 14 residues long. Trimming at V came to 3 bases and at J to 6 bases, leaving 8 bases not matched to a gene. Germline CDR1 reads LNHDA; CDR2 reads SQIVND (reference sequence). This CDR3 is CASSIDRAGTEQYF. CDR3 DNA: TGTGCCAGTAGTATTGACAGGGCAGGTACCGAGCAGTACTTC.

The rearrangement uses TRBV19 and TRBJ1-2, with 11 bases fitting TRBD1. This CDR3 comprises 16 residues. J lost 4 bases, V lost 5 bases, and 9 bases had no gene match. CDR1 LNHDA and CDR2 SQIVND come from the germline V gene (reference sequence). CDR3 in DNA: TGTGCCAGTAGTCCCGGACAGGGGGCCTCTCTCTATGGCTACACCTTC. Encoded protein: CASSPGQGASLYGYTF.

The genes are TRBV4-2 and TRBJ2-3; D not resolved. The CDR3 has 14 amino acids. CDR1 is LGHNA and CDR2 is YNFKEQ in the germline V gene. With 0 bases removed from V and 1 base from J, the gap between germline ends came to 5 bases. The CDR3 sequence: CASSQDGGTDTQYF. In DNA form, the CDR3 reads TGTGCCAGCAGCCAAGATGGCGGCACAGATACGCAGTATTTT.

Note on this clone: No conserved phenylalanine or tryptophan ends this CDR3, so it is likely a read error. Because the CDR3's place on the DNA is in doubt, the DNA is left out and the CDR3 is given as listed by TCRdb. This chain links TRBV29-1 with TRBJ2-7; the DNA was not used to check the table's D call, TRBD2. Germline V lookup: CDR1 SQVTM, CDR2 ANQGSEA. A total of 13 residues make up the CDR3, ends included. CDR3 protein: CSGRTMRVHWQAR.

The V and J genes are TRBV4-3 and TRBJ1-2, with TRBD1 matching 7 bases. The CDR3 is 13 amino acids. The V gene end was trimmed by 3 bases and the J gene end by 6 bases; junction bases not matched to a gene: 4. The V gene's germline CDR1 is LGHNA and CDR2 YSLEER. The CDR3 bases are TGCGCCAGCAGCCACCGGCAGGGGGATGGCTACACCTTC. Its protein product is CASSHRQGDGYTF.

This clone came up a few times. The gene calls are TRBV12-3 or TRBV12-4 and TRBJ2-7; D may be TRBD1 (6 bases). There are 13 residues in the CDR3. V lost 6 bases and J lost 3, with 12 bases in between. CDR3 sequence (DNA): TGTGCCAGCAGGGATAACAGGGTCTACGAGCAGTACTTC. As protein: CASRDNRVYEQYF.

This clone was seen more than once but under ten times. This sequence joins TRBV7-2 and TRBJ2-7; D is possibly TRBD1 (6 bases). The CDR3 is made up of 15 amino acids. Germline V CDR1 and CDR2: SGHTA, FQGNSA. V lost 5 bases and J 4 bases, leaving 18 bases between the germline ends. DNA of the CDR3: TGTGCCAGCAGCCCTCAGGTGGGGGCTACATACGAGCAGTACTTC. Translated: CASSPQVGATYEQYF.

This clone came up once. The chain uses TRBV28 and TRBJ2-7; D perhaps matches TRBD1 (5 bases). The CDR3 spans 13 residues. Trimming took off 7 bases at V and 5 bases at J, with 15 bases between the two ends. Germline V gives CDR1 MDHEN, CDR2 SYDVKM. The CDR3 sequence: CASMGQGPHEQYF. The CDR3 DNA is TGTGCCAGCATGGGTCAGGGCCCCCACGAGCAGTACTTC.

V is TRBV5-1 and J is TRBJ2-7; TRBD2 matches at 7 bases. This CDR3 has 16 amino acids. J gave up 3 bases and V 0 bases, and 9 bases lay outside the gene matches. Germline V CDR1 and CDR2: SGHRS, YFSETQ. The CDR3 protein is CASSLAGGAGRYEQYF. CDR3 nucleotides: TGCGCCAGCAGCTTGGCCGGTGGAGCGGGGCGCTACGAGCAGTACTTC.

V is TRBV5-1 and J is TRBJ1-4, with D tentatively TRBD1 (6 bases). This CDR3 region has 15 residues. Germline CDR1 reads SGHRS; CDR2 reads YFSETQ. The V end lost 1 base, the J end lost 1 base, and 8 bases lay between the germline ends. The CDR3 bases are TGCGCCAGCAGCTTGCAGGGACAAACTAATGAAAAACTGTTTTTT. Amino acids: CASSLQGQTNEKLFF.

The rearrangement links TRBV7-2 to TRBJ2-3; TRBD1 aligns across 8 bases. CDR1 is SGHTA and CDR2 is FQGNSA in the germline V gene. The CDR3 runs to 16 residues. Trimming cost V 1 base and J 2 bases; bases outside gene matches: 5. CDR3 residues: CASSLGSGGDTDTQYF. CDR3 DNA sequence: TGTGCCAGCAGCTTAGGATCAGGGGGCGACACAGATACGCAGTATTTT. The variable domain in full, completed from reference TRBV7-2 and TRBJ2-3, reads GAGVSQSPSNKVTEKGKDVELRCDPISGHTALYWYRQSLGQGLEFLIYFQGNSAPDKSGLPSDRFSAERTGGSVSTLTIQRTQQEDSAVYLCASSLGSGGDTDTQYFGPGTRLTVL.

This chain links TRBV27 with TRBJ1-2; maybe TRBD1 (6 bases). This CDR3 is 15 amino acids long. Trimming shortened V by 5 bases and J by 5 bases, and 18 bases separated the two germline ends. The germline V gene encodes CDR1 MNHEY and CDR2 SMNVEV (reference sequence). The CDR3 is CASSPEGGRVYGYTF. The CDR3 bases are TGTGCCAGCAGTCCCGAGGGGGGGCGGGTGTATGGCTACACCTTC.

The V call is TRBV5-1, the J call TRBJ1-5, with a possible D match to TRBD1 (6 bases). The V end was cut by 4 bases, the J end by 0 bases, with 17 bases between. Germline CDR1 reads SGHRS; CDR2 reads YFSETQ. This CDR3 comprises 17 residues. The CDR3 reads CASSRGTMANSNQPQHF. In DNA, the CDR3 is TGCGCCAGCAGCAGGGGGACGATGGCGAATAGCAATCAGCCCCAGCATTTT.

The rearrangement joins TRBV19 to TRBJ2-5; TRBD2 is a possible D gene (7 bases). Per germline, CDR1 LNHDA and CDR2 SQIVND (reference sequence). Between the trimmed V and J ends, which lost 1 base and 5 bases, there was a span of 14 bases. This CDR3 contains 15 residues. CDR3 region: CASSIGSSGGETQYF. Written as DNA, the CDR3 is TGTGCCAGTAGTATAGGGTCGTCGGGGGGCGAGACCCAGTACTTC.

This clone was counted once. V is TRBV7-2 and J is TRBJ1-1; no firm D call. This CDR3 contains 13 residues. V lost 7 bases and J lost 1, with 10 bases in between. Looked up from germline, CDR1 is SGHTA and CDR2 is FQGNSA. The CDR3 DNA is TGTGCCAGCAAGGGTGGGCCGAACACTGAAGCTTTCTTT. Its translation: CASKGGPNTEAFF.

The chain uses TRBV19 and TRBJ1-1; D uncertain. Between the trimmed V and J ends, which lost 2 bases and 11 bases, there was a span of 15 bases. CDR3 length: 13 residues. The germline V gene has CDR1 LNHDA and CDR2 SQIVND (reference sequence). The CDR3, as DNA: TGTGCCAGTAGTATAAGGGTTGAGTCGCGGGCTTTCTTT. It specifies CASSIRVESRAFF.

The chain couples TRBV6-6 to TRBJ2-1; D is unclear. CDR3 length: 15 residues. Looked up from germline, CDR1 is MNHNY and CDR2 is SVGAGI (reference sequence). V shed 5 bases and J shed 4 bases, with 15 bases lying between them. CDR3 region: CASSPPINSYNEQFF. Written as DNA, the CDR3 is TGTGCCAGCAGTCCACCAATAAATTCATACAATGAGCAGTTCTTC.

The genes are TRBV5-4 and TRBJ2-5, with 10 bases fitting TRBD2. The CDR3 has 16 residues. The trim removed 4 bases at V and 3 bases at J, leaving 9 bases unmatched. Germline V gene data show CDR1 as SGHNT and CDR2 as YYREEE (reference sequence). This CDR3 is CASSLPLAGVKETQYF. DNA for the CDR3: TGTGCCAGCAGCCTTCCTCTAGCGGGAGTGAAAGAGACCCAGTACTTC.

The CDR3 coding sequence is TGCGCCAGCAGACCGACTAGCGGGGGGGCCACAGATACGCAGTATTTT. The encoded protein is CASRPTSGGATDTQYF. The chain employs TRBV5-1 and TRBJ2-3, with 14 nucleotides matching TRBD2. The CDR3 has 16 residues. Germline values: CDR1 SGHRS, CDR2 YFSETQ. Trimming cost V 5 bases and J 2 bases; bases outside gene matches: 4.

V and J are TRBV30 and TRBJ1-3, with D possibly TRBD1 on 5 matching bases. Germline assignment: CDR1 GTSNPN and CDR2 SVGIG (reference sequence). CDR3 length equals 14 residues. Trimming cost V 5 bases and J 8 bases, with 19 bases left between them. The CDR3 loop is CAWGAGPPGDTIYF. The CDR3 nucleotides are TGTGCCTGGGGGGCTGGGCCCCCCGGGGACACCATATATTTT.